These 13 T cell receptor beta chains originate from one sample sequenced in a study of low-dose radiotherapy and immunotherapy resistance in tumors (dated by TCRdb to about 2022). First-strand cDNA was synthesized with Superscript III and a set of TRAV- and TRBV-specific primers, covering both TCRalpha and TCRbeta chains. An approximately 20-cycle PCR with Phusion amplified the TCRs, pairing a constant-region primer with the adapter that was attached to the V primers. Clones were called with MiXCR by TCRdb after fastp trimmed the public reads at Q25, and only in-frame beta chains were retained. When rows share a CDR3 protein, they turn into one entry using the most common DNA and genes. This sample is represented by roughly 7,300 distinct CDR3 sequences; around 80% of them were singletons. The top ten clonotypes cover 5% to 6.5% of the sample. The receptors derive from a human donor with advanced metastatic prostate, ovarian, gallbladder or colorectal cancer (not recorded which). This table probably holds off-target reads from a library built for another chain.

The chain links TRBV29-1 to TRBJ2-7, with D perhaps matching TRBD2 (5 bases). The CDR3 has 11 amino acids. The V gene's germline CDR1 is SQVTM and CDR2 ANQGSEA. Trimming removed 6 bases from V and 7 bases from J, with 13 bases in between. This CDR3 reads CSVWYRGEQYF. The CDR3 coding sequence is TGCAGCGTATGGTACCGGGGTGAGCAGTACTTC.

V and J are TRBV20-1 and TRBJ2-1; 9 bases are shared with TRBD2. Germline V gene lookup returns CDR1 DFQATT and CDR2 SNEGSKA (reference sequence). The CDR3 covers 17 residues. V shed 6 bases, J shed 0 bases, and the junction held 12 bases outside the gene matches. The chain's CDR3 is CSALGRLAESSYNEQFF. The CDR3 DNA reads as TGCAGTGCCCTAGGCCGACTAGCGGAAAGCTCCTACAATGAGCAGTTCTTC.

The chain links TRBV2 to TRBJ2-3; a possible D gene is TRBD1 (6 bases). Germline loops: CDR1 SNHLY, CDR2 FYNNEI. The length of the CDR3 is 11 residues. With 5 bases removed from V and 10 bases from J, the gap between germline ends came to 10 bases. The CDR3: CASSSTGPQYF. Written as DNA, the CDR3 is TGTGCCAGCAGTTCGACAGGACCGCAGTATTTT.

The genes are TRBV6-1 and TRBJ2-1; no reliable D call. Looked up from germline, CDR1 is MNHNS and CDR2 is SASEGT. The CDR3 is 11 residues long. Trimming removed 4 bases from V and 9 bases from J, with 7 bases in between. In nucleotides, the CDR3 is TGTGCCAGCAGTGCGCTCTCTGAGCAGTTCTTC. The encoded protein is CASSALSEQFF.

The chain recombines TRBV6-1 with TRBJ2-1, with D perhaps TRBD2 (5 bases). This CDR3 contains 13 residues. Trimming pared 3 bases from V and 5 bases from J, leaving 8 bases between. Germline V gene data show CDR1 as MNHNS and CDR2 as SASEGT. Here the CDR3 DNA reads TGTGCCAGCAGTGATCCCGGGAACAATGAGCAGTTCTTC. This sequence encodes CASSDPGNNEQFF.

The V and J genes are TRBV6-2 or TRBV6-3 and TRBJ2-7; 7 positions agree with TRBD1. The J segment lost 2 bases and the V segment lost 6 bases, leaving 13 bases of the junction unmatched. Germline CDR1 MNHEY, CDR2 SVGEGT. The CDR3 is 16 amino acids. The DNA for the CDR3 is TGTGCCAGCAGGATATCCATTCGGGACAGAGCCTACGAGCAGTACTTC. This gives the protein CASRISIRDRAYEQYF.

This clonotype was found once. V and J are TRBV29-1 and TRBJ2-7; D gene ambiguous. Trimming cost V 1 base and J 3 bases, with 13 bases left between them. The CDR3 loop spans 14 amino acids. Germline lookup yields CDR1 SQVTM and CDR2 ANQGSEA. CDR3 in amino acids: CSVEVKGEGYEQYF. CDR3 nucleotide sequence: TGCAGCGTTGAAGTAAAAGGAGAAGGCTACGAGCAGTACTTC.

The CDR3 sequence: CAIRPGGNLYGYTF. The CDR3 DNA follows: TGTGCCATCAGGCCAGGGGGAAACCTCTATGGCTACACCTTC. This chain connects TRBV10-3 to TRBJ1-2; 7 nucleotides align to TRBD1. The CDR3 extends over 14 amino acids. The J segment lost 4 bases and the V segment lost 6 bases, leaving 8 bases of the junction unmatched. Germline V gene data show CDR1 as ENHRY and CDR2 as SYGVKD.

V usage is TRBV6-6 and J usage is TRBJ1-2; the match to TRBD1 covers 7 bases. CDR1 and CDR2 from the germline V gene are MNHNY and SVGAGI (reference sequence). V lost 6 bases, J lost 3 bases, and 7 bases stayed unmatched. CDR3 length equals 14 residues. The CDR3: CASSRTGADYGYTF. CDR3 nucleotide sequence: TGTGCCAGCAGCCGTACAGGGGCAGACTATGGCTACACCTTC.

A note on this clonotype: One end of the junction is discordant with germline, which a read error may explain. The chain employs TRBV5-3 and TRBJ2-7; D gene uncertain. TRBV5-3 is an ORF for which the function is uncertain. The CDR3 has 13 amino acids. CDR3 in amino acids: CASSSLVYYEQYF. The CDR3 DNA is TGTGCCAGCAGCTCGCTCGTCTACTACGAGCAGTACTTC.

The CDR3 loop reads CASSTRGGKGTENSRETQYF. CDR3 nucleotides: TGTGCCAGCAGCACTAGAGGAGGAAAAGGGACAGAGAATAGCCGAGAGACCCAGTACTTC. The V call is TRBV11-2, the J call TRBJ2-5; TRBD1 agrees at 7 bases. CDR3 length: 20 amino acids. CDR1 and CDR2 from the germline V gene are SGHAT and FQNNGV. V lost 5 bases and J lost 4; bases outside the gene matches: 25. Drawing the rest from reference TRBV11-2 and TRBJ2-5, the complete variable domain is EAGVAQSPRYKIIEKRQSVAFWCNPISGHATLYWYQQILGQGPKLLIQFQNNGVVDDSQLPKDRFSAERLKGVDSTLKIQPAKLEDSAVYLCASSTRGGKGTENSRETQYFGPGTRLLVL.

The chain joins TRBV6-6 to TRBJ2-1, with D unresolved. The CDR3 sequence is 15 residues long. CDR1 is MNHNY and CDR2 is SVGAGI in the germline V gene (reference sequence). The V and J ends lost 5 bases and 2 bases respectively, with 13 bases between them. As DNA, the CDR3 is TGTGCCAGCAGTGAAAGACCGGACCCCTACAATGAGCAGTTCTTC. Amino acid sequence: CASSERPDPYNEQFF.

This CDR3 is CASSLTTDSSLHF. The DNA for the CDR3 is TGTGCCAGCAGTTTGACGACAGATAGTTCCCTCCACTTT. This chain joins TRBV28 and TRBJ1-6, with D possibly matching TRBD1 (5 bases). CDR3 length: 13 residues. Trimming stripped 3 bases from V and 14 bases from J, with 14 bases between. Germline lookup yields CDR1 MDHEN and CDR2 SYDVKM.